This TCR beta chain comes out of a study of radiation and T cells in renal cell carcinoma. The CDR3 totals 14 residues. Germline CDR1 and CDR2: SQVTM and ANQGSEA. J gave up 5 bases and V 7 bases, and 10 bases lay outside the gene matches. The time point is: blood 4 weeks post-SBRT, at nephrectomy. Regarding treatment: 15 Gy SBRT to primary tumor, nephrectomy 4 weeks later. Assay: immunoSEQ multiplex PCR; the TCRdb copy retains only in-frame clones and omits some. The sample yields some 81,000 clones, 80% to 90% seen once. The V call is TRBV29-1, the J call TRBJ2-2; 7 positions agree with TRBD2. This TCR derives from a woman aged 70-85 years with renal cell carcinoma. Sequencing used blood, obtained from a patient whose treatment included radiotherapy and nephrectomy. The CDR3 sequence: CSARPGGGTGELFF. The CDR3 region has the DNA TGCAGCGCCCGACCGGGGGGTGGGACCGGGGAGCTGTTTTTT.